Listed below are T cell receptor beta chains from one sample, sequenced in a study of T cell responses to AZD1222 COVID-19 vaccine. TCRdb's copy holds only in-frame clones and misses some; the assay was immunoSEQ multiplex PCR. The sample consists of some 130,000 clones, around 86% of them appearing once. The sample in question was peripheral blood, obtained on day 0 of AZD1222 vaccination. The source is an adult in good health. Each CDR3 is given with its conserved first and last residue. Each record gives: D gene, clone size, J gene, V gene, CDR3 protein, CDR3 DNA. The D gene is left open where the match is weak. Only part of the rows carry a size: once, few, many, or a class if the clone is expanded.

>.|few|TRBJ1-3|TRBV30
CAWSTNGRNTIYF
TGTGCCTGGAGTACTAACGGCCGAAACACCATATATTTT
>.|.|TRBJ1-2|TRBV30
CAWSVMGYGGYGYTF
TGTGCCTGGAGTGTCATGGGTTACGGAGGCTATGGCTACACCTTC
>.|.|TRBJ1-2|TRBV13
CASSQWGVTVGYTF
TGTGCCAGCAGCCAATGGGGGGTTACCGTTGGCTACACCTTC
>.|.|TRBJ1-1|TRBV2
CASSSRGGRSEAFF
TGTGCCAGCAGTTCCCGAGGGGGGAGAAGCGAAGCTTTCTTT
>.|.|TRBJ1-2|TRBV5-5
CASSPAGAGPLYGYTF
TGTGCCAGCAGCCCCGCGGGGGCCGGTCCCCTCTATGGCTACACCTTC
>.|.|TRBJ2-7|TRBV5-8
CASRNFYEQYF
TGTGCCAGCAGGAACTTCTACGAGCAGTACTTC
>TRBD2|once|TRBJ2-3|TRBV4-2
CASSTTTSADTQYF
TGTGCCAGCAGCACCACTACTAGCGCAGATACGCAGTATTTT
>.|.|TRBJ1-1|TRBV25-1
CASSDPTGGDTEAFF
TGTGCCAGCAGTGATCCGACAGGTGGTGACACTGAAGCTTTCTTT
>TRBD1|.|TRBJ1-4|TRBV5-1
CASSLQGLPNEKLFF
TGCGCCAGCAGCCTACAGGGGTTGCCTAATGAAAAACTGTTTTTT
>.|.|TRBJ1-4|TRBV6-6
CASSNRVPDEKLFF
TGTGCCAGCAGTAACAGGGTTCCTGATGAAAAACTGTTTTTT
>.|.|TRBJ1-2|TRBV14
CASSQVSGAAYGYTF
TGTGCCAGCAGCCAAGTATCGGGGGCTGCCTATGGCTACACCTTC
>TRBD2|.|TRBJ2-5|TRBV11-2
CASSPRLAVPETQYF
TGTGCCAGCAGCCCCCGACTAGCGGTTCCGGAGACCCAGTACTTC